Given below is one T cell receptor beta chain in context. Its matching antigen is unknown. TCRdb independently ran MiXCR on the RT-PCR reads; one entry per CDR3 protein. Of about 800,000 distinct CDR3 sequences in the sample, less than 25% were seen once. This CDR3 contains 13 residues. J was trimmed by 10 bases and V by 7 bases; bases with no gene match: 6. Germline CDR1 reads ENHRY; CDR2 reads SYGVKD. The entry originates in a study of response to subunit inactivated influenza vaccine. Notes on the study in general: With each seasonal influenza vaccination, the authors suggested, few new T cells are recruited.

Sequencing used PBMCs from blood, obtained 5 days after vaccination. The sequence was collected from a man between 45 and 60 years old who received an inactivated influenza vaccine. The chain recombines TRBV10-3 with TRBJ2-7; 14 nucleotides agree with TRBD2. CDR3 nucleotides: TGTGCCATCACCCAAGGACTAGCGGGGGGCCAGTACTTC. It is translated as CAITQGLAGGQYF.